This TCR beta chain was profiled in a study of T-cell memory formation after mild COVID-19. The germline CDR1 and CDR2 sequences are DFQATT and SNEGSKA (reference sequence). With 3 bases removed from V and 3 bases from J, the gap between germline ends came to 15 bases. This CDR3 spans 15 amino acids. This clonotype was observed a handful of times. The antigen remains undetermined. Study conclusions and caveats: Contracting clones localized mainly to CM and EM when CD4+ and mainly to EMRA when CD8+. A balance of CD4 and CD8 characterized clones contracting day 15 to 85, whereas later expanders leaned CD4+.

TCRdb redid the calling of the 5' RACE reads with MiXCR, one entry per CDR3 protein. The sample carries about 440,000 distinct CDR3 sequences, around 20% recorded once. The rearrangement uses TRBV20-1 and TRBJ1-5, with D possibly being TRBD1 (6 bases). Sequenced material: PBMCs or a T cell subset sorted from them (not recorded which). This receptor was identified in an adult woman who had mild COVID-19 (a few samples of this study predate the infection). Cell type and time point are not known. The CDR3 loop is CSASVGQTSNQPQHF. As DNA, the CDR3 is TGCAGTGCTAGCGTAGGACAGACTTCCAATCAGCCCCAGCATTTT.